This T cell receptor (beta chain) was sequenced during a study of OX40 agonist ivuxolimab in advanced cancers. Across the study: Patients received ivuxolimab, an agonistic anti-OX40 (CD134) antibody. Study-level points and caveats: The authors also found low normalized T-cell clonal expansion in some nonresponders. More expanded clones were seen, on average, in CD8+ T cells than in CD4+.

With V trimmed by 2 bases and J by 6 bases, 6 bases remained unmatched. This CDR3 is built from 16 residues. In germline, CDR1 is SGHDT, CDR2 YYEEEE. Drawing of blood for sampling happened at baseline, at cycle 4 day 1, and at cycle 7 day 1. About this clone: Its cognate antigen is unknown.

Measured with immunoSEQ multiplex PCR; TCRdb has only the in-frame clones, and not every one. The table includes 100,000 or so clones, 84% detected once. The rearrangement joins TRBV5-6 to TRBJ2-1; 12 bases are a match to TRBD1. The material sequenced was CD4+ or CD8+ T cells sorted from blood, taken in a trial of the OX40 agonist ivuxolimab. This clonotype was sampled from an adult with an advanced solid tumor such as melanoma, head and neck, liver or kidney cancer. CDR3 nucleotides: TGTGCCAGCAGCTTCCCGGGACAGGGGGCCCCCAATGAGCAGTTCTTC. Translating gives CASSFPGQGAPNEQFF. Based on the CDR3 plus reference TRBV5-6 and TRBJ2-1, the full variable domain is DAGVTQSPTHLIKTRGQQVTLRCSPKSGHDTVSWYQQALGQGPQFIFQYYEEEERQRGNFPDRFSGHQFPNYSSELNVNALLLGDSALYLCASSFPGQGAPNEQFFGPGTRLTVL.